This TCR beta chain was captured by sequencing in a study of human T cells and chemical hapten exposure. Overall study results and limits: There was a positive correlation between PT1 expanded TCR counts and patch test score.

With regard to this clonotype: The antigen is not known.

Germline CDR1 is MGHDK and CDR2 is SYGVNS. With 2 bases clipped from V and 6 bases from J, the junction kept 6 bases outside the gene matches. The CDR3 length is 15 residues. The time point is: pre-sensitization, week 0. The sample's treatment: therapeutic diphenylcyclopropenone sensitization with weekly scalp DPC. Suited to DPC and affected by alopecia, the donors ranged from 18 to 70 years old. TCRdb ran MiXCR on the RACE reads and lists one entry per CDR3 protein. The sample has tens of thousands of distinct CDR3 sequences; 10% to 12% are singletons. The source is a woman aged 40 to 50 with alopecia areata. Some clones in this sample may be carry-over from other donors' samples. The sequences come from whole blood, collected in connection with sensitization to the hapten diphenylcyclopropenone (DPC). This rearrangement joins TRBV25-1 to TRBJ1-4, with 7 positions matching TRBD1. This CDR3 is CASSEAGTEYEKLFF. The CDR3 nucleotides are TGTGCCAGCAGTGAAGCAGGGACAGAATATGAAAAACTGTTTTTT.